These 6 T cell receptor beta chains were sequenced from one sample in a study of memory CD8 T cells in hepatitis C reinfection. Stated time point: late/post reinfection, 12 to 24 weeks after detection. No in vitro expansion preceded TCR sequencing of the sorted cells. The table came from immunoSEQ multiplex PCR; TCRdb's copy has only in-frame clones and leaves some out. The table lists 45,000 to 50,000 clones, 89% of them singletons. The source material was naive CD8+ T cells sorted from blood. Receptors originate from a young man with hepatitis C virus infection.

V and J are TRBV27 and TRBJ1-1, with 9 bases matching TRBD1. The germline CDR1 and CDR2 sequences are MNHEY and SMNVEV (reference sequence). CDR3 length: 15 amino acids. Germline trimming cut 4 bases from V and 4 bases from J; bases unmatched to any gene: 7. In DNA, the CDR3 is TGTGCCAGCAGTTCTGGACAGGGGTCGGGCACTGAAGCTTTCTTT. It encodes CASSSGQGSGTEAFF.

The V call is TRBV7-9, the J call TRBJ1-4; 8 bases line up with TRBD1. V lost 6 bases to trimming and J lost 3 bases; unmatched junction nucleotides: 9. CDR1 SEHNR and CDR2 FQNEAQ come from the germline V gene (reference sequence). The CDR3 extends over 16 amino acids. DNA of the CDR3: TGTGCCAGCAGACCTCAGGGGGCCGTATCTAATGAAAAACTGTTTTTT. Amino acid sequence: CASRPQGAVSNEKLFF.

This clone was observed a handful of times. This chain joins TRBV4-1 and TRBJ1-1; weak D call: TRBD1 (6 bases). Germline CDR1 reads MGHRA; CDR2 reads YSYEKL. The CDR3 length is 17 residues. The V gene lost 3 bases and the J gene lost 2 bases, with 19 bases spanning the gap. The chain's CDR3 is CASSQLPSVDSNTEAFF. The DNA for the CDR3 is TGCGCCAGCAGCCAGCTCCCTTCGGTGGACAGCAACACTGAAGCTTTCTTT.

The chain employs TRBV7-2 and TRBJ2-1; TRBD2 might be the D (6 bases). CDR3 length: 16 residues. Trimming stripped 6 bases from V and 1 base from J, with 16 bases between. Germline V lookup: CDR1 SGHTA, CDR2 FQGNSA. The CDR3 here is CASSRLGTGSYNEQFF. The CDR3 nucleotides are TGTGCCAGCAGTCGACTAGGGACTGGTTCCTACAATGAGCAGTTCTTC.

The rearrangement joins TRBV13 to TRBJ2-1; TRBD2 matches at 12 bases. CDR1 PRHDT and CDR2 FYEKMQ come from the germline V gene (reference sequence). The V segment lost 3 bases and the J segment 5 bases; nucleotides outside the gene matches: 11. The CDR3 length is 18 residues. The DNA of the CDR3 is TGTGCCAGCAGCTTCTACCCGGGTCTAGCGGGAGGGCACAATGAGCAGTTCTTC. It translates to CASSFYPGLAGGHNEQFF.

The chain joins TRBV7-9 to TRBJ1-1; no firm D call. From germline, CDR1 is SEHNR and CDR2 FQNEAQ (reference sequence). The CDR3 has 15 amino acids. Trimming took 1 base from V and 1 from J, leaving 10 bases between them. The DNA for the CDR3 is TGTGCCAGCAGCTTAGTTGTAGGAGGGAACACTGAAGCTTTCTTT. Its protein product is CASSLVVGGNTEAFF.